A selection of T cell receptor beta chains follows, all from one sample in a study of cytomegalovirus exposure and HLA in healthy donors. This table comes from immunoSEQ multiplex PCR, and its TCRdb copy is limited to in-frame clones, with some not included. Altogether 150,000 or so clones are present, 70% to 90% being singletons, with the ten largest covering 2.1%. Material: PBMCs. All receptors derive from a human donor in good health. Each CDR3 is given with its conserved first and last residue. A D gene is named only where the DNA matches it firmly. Rows may omit the clone size; those that give it use once, few, many or a size class.

>13|TRBV6-1|TRBJ1-5|.|TRBD1
CASTGTVNQPQHF
TGTGCCAGCACCGGGACAGTGAATCAGCCCCAGCATTTT
>16|TRBV5-1|TRBJ2-3|.|TRBD1
CASSFSGTGGADTQYF
TGCGCCAGCAGCTTCTCCGGGACAGGGGGGGCAGATACGCAGTATTTT
>12|TRBV7-9|TRBJ2-2|.|.
CASSLVYGELFF
TGTGCCAGCAGCTTAGTATACGGGGAGCTGTTTTTT
>14|TRBV7-9|TRBJ1-4|once|.
CASSLRQDGEKLFF
TGTGCCAGCAGCTTAAGACAGGATGGCGAAAAACTGTTTTTT
>14|TRBV7-9|TRBJ1-1|.|.
CASSAPRGGPEAFF
TGTGCCAGCAGCGCCCCCCGTGGGGGCCCTGAAGCTTTCTTT
>13|TRBV5-4|TRBJ2-3|once|.
CATKRASTDTQYF
TGTGCCACCAAGCGGGCTAGCACAGATACGCAGTATTTT
>15|TRBV19|TRBJ1-1|.|.
CASNPGVPKNTEAFF
TGTGCCAGTAACCCCGGTGTTCCGAAGAACACTGAAGCTTTCTTT
>15|TRBV7-2|TRBJ2-5|few|TRBD2
CASSWDSTSGKTQYF
TGTGCCAGCAGCTGGGATTCAACTAGCGGAAAGACCCAGTACTTC
>15|TRBV11-3|TRBJ2-7|.|.
CASSSHRDRGDEQYF
TGTGCCAGCAGCTCTCACAGGGATCGTGGCGACGAGCAGTACTTC
>13|TRBV5-1|TRBJ2-7|.|TRBD1
CASSYGTVYEQYF
TGCGCCAGCAGCTACGGGACAGTCTACGAGCAGTACTTC
>15|TRBV4-3|TRBJ1-4|.|.
CASSQETTGHEKLFF
TGCGCCAGCAGCCAAGAGACGACAGGCCATGAAAAACTGTTTTTT
>14|TRBV7-8|TRBJ1-2|.|TRBD1
CASSPGQGAGGYTF
TGTGCCAGCAGCCCGGGACAGGGGGCGGGAGGCTACACCTTC
>17|TRBV28|TRBJ1-3|once|TRBD1
CASSFGQGARTGNTIYF
TGTGCCAGCAGTTTCGGACAGGGGGCGCGCACTGGAAACACCATATATTTT
>15|TRBV5-1|TRBJ2-7|.|.
CASSLVSLFSYEQYF
TGCGCCAGCAGCTTGGTATCACTTTTCTCCTACGAGCAGTACTTC
>14|TRBV30|TRBJ2-2|.|.
CAWSGRGNTGELFF
TGTGCCTGGAGTGGTAGGGGTAACACCGGGGAGCTGTTTTTT
>14|TRBV18|TRBJ1-1|.|.
CASSPLQGNTEAFF
TGTGCCAGCTCACCACTCCAGGGGAACACTGAAGCTTTCTTT
>16|TRBV13|TRBJ1-2|.|.
CASWGPANDSNYGYTF
TGTGCCAGCTGGGGCCCAGCGAACGACTCTAACTATGGCTACACCTTC
>16|TRBV7-2|TRBJ2-3|.|TRBD2
CASSPWTSGGGDTQYF
TGTGCCAGCAGCCCATGGACTAGCGGGGGTGGGGATACGCAGTATTTT
>17|TRBV30|TRBJ2-5|.|TRBD2
CAWSVRVAGDFQETQYF
TGTGCCTGGAGTGTACGAGTAGCGGGAGATTTCCAAGAGACCCAGTACTTC
>14|TRBV18|TRBJ2-7|.|TRBD2
CASSPGTSSYEQYF
TGTGCCAGCTCACCAGGGACTAGCTCCTACGAGCAGTACTTC
>15|TRBV6-5|TRBJ2-7|.|TRBD1
CASSNAGTGTYEQYF
TGTGCCAGCAGCAACGCAGGGACAGGGACCTACGAGCAGTACTTC
>14|TRBV10-3|TRBJ2-7|.|.
CAISEIEGSYEQYF
TGTGCCATCAGTGAGATAGAGGGCTCCTACGAGCAGTACTTC
>16|TRBV18|TRBJ1-1|.|TRBD1
CASSPLRDSLNTEAFF
TGTGCCAGCTCACCACTGCGGGACAGCTTGAACACTGAAGCTTTCTTT
>12|TRBV7-9|TRBJ1-5|.|.
CASSGANQPQHF
TGTGCCAGCAGCGGAGCTAATCAGCCCCAGCATTTT
>14|TRBV4-1|TRBJ1-1|.|.
CASSPLGGNTEAFF
TGCGCCAGCAGCCCCCTCGGAGGGAACACTGAAGCTTTCTTT
>16|TRBV10-3|TRBJ1-1|.|.
CAISESNLRDGTEAFF
TGTGCCATCAGTGAGTCGAACCTACGAGATGGCACTGAAGCTTTCTTT
>15|TRBV6-6|TRBJ2-3|.|TRBD2
CASSLTSGGTDTQYF
TGTGCCAGCAGTCTGACTAGCGGAGGAACAGATACGCAGTATTTT
>14|TRBV18|TRBJ2-3|.|.
CASSRQQEADTQYF
TGTGCCAGCTCTAGACAACAAGAAGCAGATACGCAGTATTTT
>16|TRBV7-9|TRBJ1-4|.|.
CASRTGGGTTNEKLFF
TGTGCCAGCAGAACCGGCGGAGGTACAACTAATGAAAAACTGTTTTTT
>14|TRBV19|TRBJ1-1|few|TRBD1
CASKGTGGGTEAFF
TGTGCCAGTAAGGGGACAGGAGGGGGGACTGAAGCTTTCTTT
>13|TRBV10-3|TRBJ2-7|.|.
CAISESFPYEQYF
TGTGCCATCAGTGAGTCCTTTCCCTACGAGCAGTACTTC
>23|TRBV13|TRBJ2-3|.|TRBD1
CASSPWTGGISSSSTPSTDTQYF
TGTGCCAGCAGCCCATGGACAGGGGGCATATCTAGTTCCAGTACCCCTAGCACAGATACGCAGTATTTT
>14|TRBV4-1|TRBJ1-1|.|.
CASSRDRLNTEAFF
TGCGCCAGCAGCCGCGACAGGTTGAACACTGAAGCTTTCTTT
>15|TRBV2|TRBJ2-1|.|TRBD1
CASSEQGARVAEQFF
TGTGCCAGCAGCGAACAGGGGGCCCGTGTGGCTGAGCAGTTCTTC
>12|TRBV14|TRBJ1-1|.|TRBD1
CASSRTGTEAFF
TGTGCCAGCAGTCGGACAGGCACTGAAGCTTTCTTT
>16|TRBV9|TRBJ2-1|.|.
CASSAFWGEGYNEQFF
TGTGCCAGCAGCGCCTTCTGGGGAGAGGGCTACAATGAGCAGTTCTTC
>15|TRBV19|TRBJ2-7|.|.
CASSIAPGTLHEQYF
TGTGCCAGTAGTATTGCTCCCGGGACTCTCCACGAGCAGTACTTC
>15|TRBV15|TRBJ2-7|once|.
CATSRDVSKSYEQYF
TGTGCCACCAGCAGAGACGTCAGTAAATCCTACGAGCAGTACTTC
>14|TRBV2|TRBJ2-1|.|TRBD2
CASSEAGGYNEQFF
TGTGCCAGCAGTGAGGCGGGGGGCTACAATGAGCAGTTCTTC
>13|TRBV2|TRBJ1-2|.|TRBD1
CASSLGTGLGYTF
TGTGCCAGCAGTTTGGGGACAGGGCTAGGCTACACCTTC
>17|TRBV4-3|TRBJ1-4|once|.
CASSQEGVRGKGEKLFF
TGCGCCAGCAGCCAAGAAGGGGTGAGGGGGAAGGGTGAAAAACTGTTTTTT
>15|TRBV7-2|TRBJ2-3|.|.
CASSSPTGVADTQYF
TGTGCCAGCAGCTCTCCCACGGGGGTTGCAGATACGCAGTATTTT
>13|TRBV27|TRBJ1-2|.|TRBD1
CASKTGAGYGYTF
TGTGCCAGTAAAACAGGGGCCGGCTATGGCTACACCTTC
>15|TRBV4-1|TRBJ1-1|.|.
CASSQDAGPNTEAFF
TGCGCCAGCAGCCAAGACGCGGGACCGAACACTGAAGCTTTCTTT
>15|TRBV2|TRBJ2-5|.|TRBD1
CASSDDRGRQETQYF
TGTGCCAGCAGTGACGACAGGGGGCGCCAAGAGACCCAGTACTTC
>12|TRBV7-3|TRBJ2-3|.|.
CASSLTKHHQYF
TGTGCCAGCAGCTTAACGAAGCATCATCAGTATTTT
>11|TRBV30|TRBJ1-1|.|.
CAWTQGTKAFF
TGTGCCTGGACCCAAGGGACTAAAGCTTTCTTT
>15|TRBV6-5|TRBJ2-3|.|TRBD1
CASSYRQGIRDTQYF
TGTGCCAGCAGTTACAGACAGGGTATTCGAGATACGCAGTATTTT
>15|TRBV27|TRBJ1-1|.|TRBD1
CASSVLWDRGSVAFF
TGTGCCAGCAGTGTATTGTGGGACAGGGGTTCGGTAGCTTTCTTT
>15|TRBV7-8|TRBJ1-5|.|TRBD1
CASSQGGQGHQPQHF
TGTGCCAGCAGCCAAGGCGGACAGGGACATCAGCCCCAGCATTTT
>13|TRBV27|TRBJ1-5|.|.
CASSPVRGQPQHF
TGTGCCAGCAGCCCGGTTCGCGGTCAGCCCCAGCATTTT
>15|TRBV5-1|TRBJ2-2|.|.
CASSLMADNTGELFF
TGCGCCAGCAGCCTTATGGCGGACAATACCGGGGAGCTGTTTTTT
>17|TRBV4-1|TRBJ2-7|.|TRBD2
CASSQGGVGLAPREQYF
TGCGCCAGCAGCCAAGGGGGGGTAGGACTAGCGCCGCGCGAGCAGTACTTC